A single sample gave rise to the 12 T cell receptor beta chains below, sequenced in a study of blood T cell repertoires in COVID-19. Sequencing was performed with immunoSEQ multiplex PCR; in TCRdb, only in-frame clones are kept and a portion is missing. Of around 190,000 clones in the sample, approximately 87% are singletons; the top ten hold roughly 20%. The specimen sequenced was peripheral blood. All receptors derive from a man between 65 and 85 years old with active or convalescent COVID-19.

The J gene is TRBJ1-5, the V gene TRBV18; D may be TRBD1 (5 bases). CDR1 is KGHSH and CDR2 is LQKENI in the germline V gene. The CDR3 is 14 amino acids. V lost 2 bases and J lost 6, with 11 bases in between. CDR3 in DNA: TGTGCCAGCTCACCAAGAAGGGGTAGTCAGCCCCAGCATTTT. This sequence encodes CASSPRRGSQPQHF.

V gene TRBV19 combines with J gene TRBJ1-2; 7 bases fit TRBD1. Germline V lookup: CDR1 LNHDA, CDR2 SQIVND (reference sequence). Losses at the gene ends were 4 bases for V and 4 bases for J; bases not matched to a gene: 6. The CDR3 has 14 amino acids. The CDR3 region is CASSTRDRLYGYTF. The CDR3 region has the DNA TGTGCCAGTAGTACCCGGGACAGACTCTATGGCTACACCTTC.

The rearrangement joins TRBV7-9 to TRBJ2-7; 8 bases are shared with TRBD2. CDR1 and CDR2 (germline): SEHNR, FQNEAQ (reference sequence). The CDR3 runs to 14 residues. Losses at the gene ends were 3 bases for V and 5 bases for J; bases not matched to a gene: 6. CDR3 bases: TGTGCCAGCAGCTTCGGGGGGGCAAACGACGAGCAGTACTTC. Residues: CASSFGGANDEQYF.

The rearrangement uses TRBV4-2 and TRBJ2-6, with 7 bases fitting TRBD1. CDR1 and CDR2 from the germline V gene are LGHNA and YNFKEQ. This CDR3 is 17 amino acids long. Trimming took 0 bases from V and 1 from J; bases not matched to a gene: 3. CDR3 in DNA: TGTGCCAGCAGCCAAGATCGGGACAGTTCTGGGGCCAACGTCCTGACTTTC. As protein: CASSQDRDSSGANVLTF.

The CDR3 nucleotides read TGTGCCAGCAGTTACTCCCATCCGGCCTACAATGAGCAGTTCTTC. Translation gives CASSYSHPAYNEQFF. J is TRBJ2-1 and V is TRBV6-2 or TRBV6-3, with D uncertain. The CDR3 runs to 15 residues. Trimming stripped 0 bases from V and 2 bases from J, with 8 bases between. Per the germline V gene, CDR1 is MNHEY and CDR2 is SVGEGT.

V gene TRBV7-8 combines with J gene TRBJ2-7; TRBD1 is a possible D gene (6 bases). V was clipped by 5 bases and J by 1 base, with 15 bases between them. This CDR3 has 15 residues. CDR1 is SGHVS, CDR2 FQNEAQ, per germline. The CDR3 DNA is TGTGCCAGCAGCCTCTGGACAGATAATTCCTACGAGCAGTACTTC. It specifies CASSLWTDNSYEQYF.

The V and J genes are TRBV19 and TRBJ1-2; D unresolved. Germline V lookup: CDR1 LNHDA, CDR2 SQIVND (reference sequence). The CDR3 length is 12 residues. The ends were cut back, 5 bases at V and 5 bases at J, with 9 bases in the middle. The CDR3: CASSAGTYGYTF. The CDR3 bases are TGTGCCAGTAGTGCAGGAACGTATGGCTACACCTTC.

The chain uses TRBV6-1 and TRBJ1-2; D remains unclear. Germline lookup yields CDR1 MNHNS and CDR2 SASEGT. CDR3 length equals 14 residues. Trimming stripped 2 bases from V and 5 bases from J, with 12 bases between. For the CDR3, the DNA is TGTGCCAGCAGTGAAAAGACTCCAGAATATGGCTACACCTTC. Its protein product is CASSEKTPEYGYTF.

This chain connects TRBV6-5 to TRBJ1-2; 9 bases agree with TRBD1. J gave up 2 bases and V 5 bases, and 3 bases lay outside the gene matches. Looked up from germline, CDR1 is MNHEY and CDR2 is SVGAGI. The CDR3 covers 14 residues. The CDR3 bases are TGTGCCAGCAGTAGACAGGGGGAGAACTATGGCTACACCTTC. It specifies CASSRQGENYGYTF.

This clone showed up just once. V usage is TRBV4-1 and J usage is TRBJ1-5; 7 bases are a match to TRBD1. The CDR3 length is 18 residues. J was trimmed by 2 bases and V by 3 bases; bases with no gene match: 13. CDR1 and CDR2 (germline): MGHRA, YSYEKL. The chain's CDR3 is CASSQPRKQGGGNQPQHF. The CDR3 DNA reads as TGCGCCAGCAGCCAGCCGAGGAAGCAGGGGGGAGGCAATCAGCCCCAGCATTTT.

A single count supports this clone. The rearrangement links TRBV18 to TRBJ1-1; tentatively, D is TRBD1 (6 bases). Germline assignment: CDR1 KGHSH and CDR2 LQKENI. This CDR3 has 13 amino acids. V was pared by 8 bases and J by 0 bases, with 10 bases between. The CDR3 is CASGRTVNTEAFF. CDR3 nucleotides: TGTGCCAGCGGCCGGACAGTGAACACTGAAGCTTTCTTT.

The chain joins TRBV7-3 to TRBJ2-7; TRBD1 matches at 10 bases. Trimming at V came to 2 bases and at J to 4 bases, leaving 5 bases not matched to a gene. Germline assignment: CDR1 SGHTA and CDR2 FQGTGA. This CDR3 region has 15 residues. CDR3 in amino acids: CASSLPGTGVYEQYF. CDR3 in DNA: TGTGCCAGCAGCTTACCCGGGACAGGGGTTTACGAGCAGTACTTC.